The clone carrying this TCR beta chain was picked up a small number of times. Per the germline V gene, CDR1 is SGHAT and CDR2 is FQNNGV. After removal of 5 bases from V and 5 bases from J, the junction contained 5 bases not matched to a gene. The CDR3 contains 15 residues. The data were obtained in a study of human T cells and chemical hapten exposure. The wider study: Mostly female, the patients presented with alopecia areata, totalis or universalis. How much TCR each sample yielded varied, mostly because pooled library volumes differed slightly.

Time point specified: pre-sensitization, week 0. Treatment denoted: therapeutic diphenylcyclopropenone sensitization with weekly scalp DPC. Blood draws preceded each patch test application. From whole blood left unfractionated, total RNA was extracted. TCRdb reanalysed the RACE reads using MiXCR and keeps one entry per CDR3 protein. The sample has fewer than 350,000 distinct CDR3 sequences, roughly 8% seen once. The specimen comprised whole blood, sampled in connection with sensitization to the hapten diphenylcyclopropenone (DPC). The sequence derives from a young man with alopecia areata. Some clones in this sample may be carry-over from other donors' samples. The chain recombines TRBV11-2 with TRBJ2-3, with 12 nucleotides matching TRBD1. The CDR3 region has the DNA TGTGCCAGCAGCACCTGGGACAGGGGGCAAGATACGCAGTATTTT. Translating gives CASSTWDRGQDTQYF.